Presented here are 6 T cell receptor beta chains from one specimen sequenced in a study of T-cell memory formation after mild COVID-19. TCRdb passed the 5' RACE reads through MiXCR, listing each CDR3 protein once. The data contain about 350,000 distinct CDR3 sequences, 12% to 15% of them singletons. The sample comprised PBMCs or a T cell subset sorted from them (not recorded which). Receptors originate from a man aged 18 to 30 who had mild COVID-19 (a few samples of this study predate the infection). Cell type and time point are not known.

This rearrangement joins TRBV6-5 to TRBJ2-6; D may be TRBD2 (5 bases). CDR1 MNHEY and CDR2 SVGAGI come from the germline V gene. Trimming cost V 6 bases and J 6 bases, with 15 bases left between them. CDR3 length: 15 residues. The CDR3 spells CASSPGGVQANVLTF. The DNA for the CDR3 is TGTGCCAGCAGCCCTGGAGGAGTTCAGGCCAACGTCCTGACTTTC.

This clonotype was found a few times. The V gene is TRBV28, the J gene TRBJ1-1; possible D gene TRBD1, 6 bases. Germline V gene sequence: CDR1 MDHEN, CDR2 SYDVKM. The CDR3 spans 14 residues. V shed 5 bases and J shed 8 bases, with 18 bases lying between them. For the CDR3, the DNA is TGTGCCAGCAGTCCTACCCGTGACAGGCCCGAAGCTTTCTTT. It is translated as CASSPTRDRPEAFF.

This clonotype was observed a few times. The chain couples TRBV29-1 to TRBJ2-4; TRBD1 might be the D (7 bases). Germline loops: CDR1 SQVTM, CDR2 ANQGSEA. The V gene lost 3 bases and the J gene lost 6 bases, with 15 bases spanning the gap. The CDR3 totals 14 residues. The CDR3 coding sequence is TGCAGCGTTGATTCGGAGGGGGCGCGAAACATTCAGTACTTC. Protein sequence: CSVDSEGARNIQYF.

This chain links TRBV7-3 with TRBJ2-3, with D tentatively TRBD2 (6 bases). CDR3 length equals 16 residues. In germline, CDR1 is SGHTA, CDR2 FQGTGA. Trimming removed 3 bases from V and 4 bases from J, with 17 bases in between. The CDR3 is CASSFGRDLLADTQYF. For the CDR3, the DNA is TGTGCCAGCAGCTTCGGTCGGGACTTGCTTGCAGATACGCAGTATTTT.

This chain joins TRBV7-9 and TRBJ1-3; TRBD1 is a possible D gene (6 bases). V lost 4 bases, J lost 7 bases, and 17 bases lay in between. Germline V gives CDR1 SEHNR, CDR2 FQNEAQ (reference sequence). This CDR3 spans 15 amino acids. CDR3 sequence (DNA): TGTGCCAGCAGCTCTTGGACAGCTGGAAGTAACACCATATATTTT. This sequence encodes CASSSWTAGSNTIYF.

This clonotype was counted between two and nine times. This sequence joins TRBV4-3 and TRBJ2-3; D is unclear. Germline loops: CDR1 LGHNA, CDR2 YSLEER. The V and J ends lost 3 bases and 3 bases respectively, with 4 bases between them. This CDR3 region has 12 residues. This CDR3 is CASSHVTDTQYF. The CDR3 DNA reads as TGCGCCAGCAGCCACGTAACAGATACGCAGTATTTT.